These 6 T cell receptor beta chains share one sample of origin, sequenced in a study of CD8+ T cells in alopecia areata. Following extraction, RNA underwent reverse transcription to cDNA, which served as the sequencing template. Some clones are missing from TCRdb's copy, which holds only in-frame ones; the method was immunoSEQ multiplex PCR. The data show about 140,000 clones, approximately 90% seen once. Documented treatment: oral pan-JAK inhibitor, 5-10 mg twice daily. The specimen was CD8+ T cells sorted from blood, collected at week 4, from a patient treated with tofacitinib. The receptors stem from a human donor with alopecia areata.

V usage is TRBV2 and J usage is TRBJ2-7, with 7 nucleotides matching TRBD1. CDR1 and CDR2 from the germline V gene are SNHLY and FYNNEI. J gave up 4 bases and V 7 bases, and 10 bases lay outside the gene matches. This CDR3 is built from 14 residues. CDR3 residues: CASTPLGTEYEQYF. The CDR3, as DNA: TGTGCCAGCACTCCTCTCGGGACAGAGTACGAGCAGTACTTC.

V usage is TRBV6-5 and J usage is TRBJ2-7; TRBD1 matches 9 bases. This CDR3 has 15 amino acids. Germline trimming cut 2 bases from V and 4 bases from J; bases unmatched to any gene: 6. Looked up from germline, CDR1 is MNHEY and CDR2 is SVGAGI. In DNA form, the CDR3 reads TGTGCCAGCAGTTACCGGACAGGGGCCGGATACGAGCAGTACTTC. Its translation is CASSYRTGAGYEQYF.

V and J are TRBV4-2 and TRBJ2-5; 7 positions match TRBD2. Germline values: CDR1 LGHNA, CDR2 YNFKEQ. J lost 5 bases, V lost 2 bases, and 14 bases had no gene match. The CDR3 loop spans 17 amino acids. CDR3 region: CASSQIRYRGSCETQYF. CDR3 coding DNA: TGTGCCAGCAGCCAAATCCGGTACCGCGGGAGCTGTGAGACCCAGTACTTC.

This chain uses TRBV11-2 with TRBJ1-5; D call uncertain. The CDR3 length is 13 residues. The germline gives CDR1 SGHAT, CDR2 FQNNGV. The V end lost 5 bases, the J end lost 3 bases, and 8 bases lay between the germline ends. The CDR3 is CASSLQFNQPQHF. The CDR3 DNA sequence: TGTGCCAGCAGCCTACAGTTCAATCAGCCCCAGCATTTT.

The CDR3 here is CASSIDRGLLNEQFF. The CDR3 bases are TGTGCCAGTAGTATAGACAGGGGGCTTCTCAATGAGCAGTTCTTC. The V and J genes are TRBV19 and TRBJ2-1; 8 bases line up with TRBD1. The ends lost 0 bases at V and 6 bases at J; junction bases unmatched: 4. Per the germline V gene, CDR1 is LNHDA and CDR2 is SQIVND (reference sequence). This CDR3 region has 15 residues.

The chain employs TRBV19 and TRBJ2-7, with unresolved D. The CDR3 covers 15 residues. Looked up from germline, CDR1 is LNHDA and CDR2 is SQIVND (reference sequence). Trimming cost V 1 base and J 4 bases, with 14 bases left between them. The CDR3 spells CASSIAERTRYEQYF. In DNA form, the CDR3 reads TGTGCCAGTAGTATAGCCGAACGGACCCGTTACGAGCAGTACTTC. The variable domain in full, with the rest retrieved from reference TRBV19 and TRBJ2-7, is DGGITQSPKYLFRKEGQNVTLSCEQNLNHDAMYWYRQDPGQGLRLIYYSQIVNDFQKGDIAEGYSVSREKKESFPLTVTSAQKNPTAFYLCASSIAERTRYEQYFGPGTRLTVT.